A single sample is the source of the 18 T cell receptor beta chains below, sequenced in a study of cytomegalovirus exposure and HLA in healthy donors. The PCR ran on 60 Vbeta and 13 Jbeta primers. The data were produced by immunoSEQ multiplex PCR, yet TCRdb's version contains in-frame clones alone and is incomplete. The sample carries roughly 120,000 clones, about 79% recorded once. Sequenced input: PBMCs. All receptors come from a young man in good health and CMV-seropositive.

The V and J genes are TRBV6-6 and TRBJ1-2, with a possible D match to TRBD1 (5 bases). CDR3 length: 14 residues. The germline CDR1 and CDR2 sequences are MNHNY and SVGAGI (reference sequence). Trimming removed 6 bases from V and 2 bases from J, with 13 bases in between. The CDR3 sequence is CASRSGGGNYGYTF. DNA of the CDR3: TGTGCCAGCAGATCCGGCGGGGGAAACTATGGCTACACCTTC.

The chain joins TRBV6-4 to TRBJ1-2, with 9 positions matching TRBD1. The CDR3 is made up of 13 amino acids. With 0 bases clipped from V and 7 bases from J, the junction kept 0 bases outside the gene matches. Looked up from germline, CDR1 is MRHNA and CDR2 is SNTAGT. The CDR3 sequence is CASSDSDRGGYTF. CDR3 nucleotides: TGTGCCAGCAGTGACTCGGACAGGGGTGGCTACACCTTC.

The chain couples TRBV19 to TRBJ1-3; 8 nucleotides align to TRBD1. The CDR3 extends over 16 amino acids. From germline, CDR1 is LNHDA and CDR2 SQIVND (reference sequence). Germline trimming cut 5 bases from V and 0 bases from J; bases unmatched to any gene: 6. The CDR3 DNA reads TGTGCCAGTAGTGTCCAGGGGGCGTTCTCTGGAAACACCATATATTTT. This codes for CASSVQGAFSGNTIYF. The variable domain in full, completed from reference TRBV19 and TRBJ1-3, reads DGGITQSPKYLFRKEGQNVTLSCEQNLNHDAMYWYRQDPGQGLRLIYYSQIVNDFQKGDIAEGYSVSREKKESFPLTVTSAQKNPTAFYLCASSVQGAFSGNTIYFGEGSWLTVV.

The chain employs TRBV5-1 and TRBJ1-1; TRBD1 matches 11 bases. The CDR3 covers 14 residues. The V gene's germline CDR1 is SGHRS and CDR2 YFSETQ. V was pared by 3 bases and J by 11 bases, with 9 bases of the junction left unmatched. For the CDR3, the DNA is TGCGCCAGCAGCTGGACAGGGGGCCCCTCTCGGGCTTTCTTT. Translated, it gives CASSWTGGPSRAFF.

The CDR3 DNA sequence: TGTGCCAGCAGCTTAGTCATGGGCCAGGTGAACACTGAAGCTTTCTTT. Its protein is CASSLVMGQVNTEAFF. This sequence joins TRBV11-2 and TRBJ1-1; unclear D gene. The CDR3 covers 16 residues. Trimming removed 1 base at V and 0 bases at J, with 12 bases between. The germline gives CDR1 SGHAT, CDR2 FQNNGV.

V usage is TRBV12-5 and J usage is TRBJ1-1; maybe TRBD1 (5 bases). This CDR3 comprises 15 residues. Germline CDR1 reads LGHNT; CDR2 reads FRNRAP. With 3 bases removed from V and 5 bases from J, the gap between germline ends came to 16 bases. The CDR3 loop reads CASGFKGLLGTEAFF. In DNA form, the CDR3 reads TGTGCTAGTGGTTTTAAGGGGCTTTTAGGGACTGAAGCTTTCTTT.

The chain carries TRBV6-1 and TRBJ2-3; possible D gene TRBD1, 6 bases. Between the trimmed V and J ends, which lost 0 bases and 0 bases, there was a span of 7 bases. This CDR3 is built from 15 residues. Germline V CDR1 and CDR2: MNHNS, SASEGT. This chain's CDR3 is CASSEAGASTDTQYF. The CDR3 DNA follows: TGTGCCAGCAGTGAAGCGGGGGCCAGCACAGATACGCAGTATTTT.

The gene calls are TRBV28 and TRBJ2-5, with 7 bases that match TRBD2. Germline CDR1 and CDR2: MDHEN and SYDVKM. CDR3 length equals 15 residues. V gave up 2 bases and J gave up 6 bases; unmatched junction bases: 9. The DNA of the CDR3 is TGTGCCAGCAGTTTAGACGGGGGGATTGGACAGACCCAGTACTTC. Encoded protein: CASSLDGGIGQTQYF. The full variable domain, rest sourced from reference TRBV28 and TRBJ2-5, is DVKVTQSSRYLVKRTGEKVFLECVQDMDHENMFWYRQDPGLGLRLIYFSYDVKMKEKGDIPEGYSVSREKKERFSLILESASTNQTSMYLCASSLDGGIGQTQYFGPGTRLLVL.

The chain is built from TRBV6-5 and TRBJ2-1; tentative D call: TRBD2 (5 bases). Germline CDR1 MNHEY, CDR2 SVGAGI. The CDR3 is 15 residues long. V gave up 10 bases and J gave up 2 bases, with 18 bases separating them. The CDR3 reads CATTAGRKTYNEQFF. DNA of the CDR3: TGTGCCACCACGGCGGGCAGGAAGACCTACAATGAGCAGTTCTTC.

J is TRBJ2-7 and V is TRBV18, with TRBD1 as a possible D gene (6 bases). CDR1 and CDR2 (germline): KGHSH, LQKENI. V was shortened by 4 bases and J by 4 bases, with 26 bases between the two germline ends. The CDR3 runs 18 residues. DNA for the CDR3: TGTGCCAGCTCACTGACCTACCCACTCTCCGGGACACTTTACGAGCAGTACTTC. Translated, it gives CASSLTYPLSGTLYEQYF.

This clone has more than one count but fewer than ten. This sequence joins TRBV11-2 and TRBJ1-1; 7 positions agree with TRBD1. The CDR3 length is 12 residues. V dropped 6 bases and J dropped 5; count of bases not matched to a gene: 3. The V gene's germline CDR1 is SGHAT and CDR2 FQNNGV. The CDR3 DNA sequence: TGTGCCAGCAGGATACAGGGGACTGAAGCTTTCTTT. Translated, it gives CASRIQGTEAFF.

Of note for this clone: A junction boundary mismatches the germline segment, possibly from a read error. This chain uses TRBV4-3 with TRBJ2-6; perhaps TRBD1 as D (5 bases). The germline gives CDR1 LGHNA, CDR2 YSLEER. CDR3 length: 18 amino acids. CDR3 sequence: CASSQDGSWGSGANGLTF. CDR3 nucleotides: TGCGCCAGCAGCCAAGACGGGTCCTGGGGCTCTGGGGCCAACGGCCTGACTTTC.

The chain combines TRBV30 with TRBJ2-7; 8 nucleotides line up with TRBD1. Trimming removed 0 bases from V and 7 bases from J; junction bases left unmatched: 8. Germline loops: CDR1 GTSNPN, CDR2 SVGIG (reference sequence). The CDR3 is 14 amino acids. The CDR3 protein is CAWSVLRGLGEQYF. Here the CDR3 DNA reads TGTGCCTGGAGTGTACTCAGGGGGCTGGGGGAGCAGTACTTC. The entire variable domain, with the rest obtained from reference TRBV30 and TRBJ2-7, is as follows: SQTIHQWPATLVQPVGSPLSLECTVEGTSNPNLYWYRQAAGRGLQLLFYSVGIGQISSEVPQNLSASRPQDRQFILSSKKLLLSDSGFYLCAWSVLRGLGEQYFGPGTRLTVT.

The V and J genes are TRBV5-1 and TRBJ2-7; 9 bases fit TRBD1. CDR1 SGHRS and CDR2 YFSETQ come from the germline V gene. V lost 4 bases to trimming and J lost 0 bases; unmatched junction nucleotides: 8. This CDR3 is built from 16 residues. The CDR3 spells CASSGTDRGTSYEQYF. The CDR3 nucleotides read TGCGCCAGCAGCGGGACAGACAGGGGGACCTCCTACGAGCAGTACTTC.

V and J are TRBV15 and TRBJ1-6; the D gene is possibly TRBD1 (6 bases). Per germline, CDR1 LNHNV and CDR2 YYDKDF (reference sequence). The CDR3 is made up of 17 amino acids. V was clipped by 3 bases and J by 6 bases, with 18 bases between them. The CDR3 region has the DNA TGTGCCACCAGCAGCCCCCGGGACATTCTTTTTAATTCACCCCTCCACTTT. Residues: CATSSPRDILFNSPLHF.

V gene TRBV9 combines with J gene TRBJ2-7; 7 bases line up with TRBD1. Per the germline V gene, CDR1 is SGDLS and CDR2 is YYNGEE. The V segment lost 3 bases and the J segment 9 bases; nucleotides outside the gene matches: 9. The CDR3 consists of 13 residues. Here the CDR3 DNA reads TGTGCCAGCAGCGCCGGACAGGCCTTAGGGCAGTACTTC. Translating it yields CASSAGQALGQYF.

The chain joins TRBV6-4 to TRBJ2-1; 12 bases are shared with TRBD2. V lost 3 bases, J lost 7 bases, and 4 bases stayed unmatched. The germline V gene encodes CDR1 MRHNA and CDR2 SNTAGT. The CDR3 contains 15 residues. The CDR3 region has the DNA TGTGCCAGCAGTGAGCTAGCGGGGGGGCAGAATGAGCAGTTCTTC. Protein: CASSELAGGQNEQFF.

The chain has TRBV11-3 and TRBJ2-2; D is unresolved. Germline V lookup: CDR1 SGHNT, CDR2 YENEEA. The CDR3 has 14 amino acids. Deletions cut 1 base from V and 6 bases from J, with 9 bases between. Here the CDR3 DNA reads TGTGCCAGCAGCTTAGTATTCCGCGCCGGGGAGCTGTTTTTT. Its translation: CASSLVFRAGELFF.